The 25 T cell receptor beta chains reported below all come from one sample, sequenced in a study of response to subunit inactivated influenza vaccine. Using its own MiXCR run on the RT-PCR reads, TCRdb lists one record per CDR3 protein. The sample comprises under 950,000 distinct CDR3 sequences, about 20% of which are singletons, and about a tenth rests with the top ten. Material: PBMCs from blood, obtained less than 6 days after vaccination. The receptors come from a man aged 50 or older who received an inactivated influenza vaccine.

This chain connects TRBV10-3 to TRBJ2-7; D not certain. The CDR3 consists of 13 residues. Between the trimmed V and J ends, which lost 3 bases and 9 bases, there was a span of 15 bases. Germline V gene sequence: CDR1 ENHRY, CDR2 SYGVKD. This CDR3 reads CAISDRNPYLQYF. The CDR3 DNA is TGTGCCATCAGTGATCGAAACCCCTACCTGCAGTACTTC.

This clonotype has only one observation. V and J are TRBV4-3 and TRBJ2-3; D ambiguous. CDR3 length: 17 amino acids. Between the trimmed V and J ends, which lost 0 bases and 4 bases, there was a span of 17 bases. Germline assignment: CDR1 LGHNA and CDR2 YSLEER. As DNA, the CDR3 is TGCGCCAGCAGCCAAGAATTGTGGGTCCTCGGAGCAGATACGCAGTATTTT. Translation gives CASSQELWVLGADTQYF.

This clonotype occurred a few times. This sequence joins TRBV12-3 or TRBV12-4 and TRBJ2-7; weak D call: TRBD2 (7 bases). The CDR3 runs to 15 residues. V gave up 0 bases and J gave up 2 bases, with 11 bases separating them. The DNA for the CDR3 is TGTGCCAGCAGTTTAGCGGAGGGGGGGGCCTACGAGCAGTACTTC. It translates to CASSLAEGGAYEQYF.

CDR3 in DNA: TGCGCCAGCAGCTTGCAGGCGCAGGGCGGGGCCAACGTCCTGACTTTC. This encodes CASSLQAQGGANVLTF. This chain connects TRBV5-1 to TRBJ2-6; TRBD1 might be the D (5 bases). CDR1 is SGHRS, CDR2 YFSETQ, per germline. V was pared by 1 base and J by 4 bases, with 12 bases between. The CDR3 is 16 amino acids.

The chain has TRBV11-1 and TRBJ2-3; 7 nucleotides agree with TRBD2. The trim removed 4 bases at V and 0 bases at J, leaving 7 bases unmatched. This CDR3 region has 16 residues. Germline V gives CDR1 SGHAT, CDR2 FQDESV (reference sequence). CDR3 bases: TGTGCCAGCAGCTACCAGCGGGGCCCGAGCACAGATACGCAGTATTTT. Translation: CASSYQRGPSTDTQYF.

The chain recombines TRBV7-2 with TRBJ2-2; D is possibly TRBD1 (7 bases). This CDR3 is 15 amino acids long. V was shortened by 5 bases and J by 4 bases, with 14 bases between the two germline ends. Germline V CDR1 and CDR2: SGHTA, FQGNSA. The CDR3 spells CASSNRQGGTGELFF. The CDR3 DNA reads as TGTGCCAGCAGCAACAGGCAGGGGGGCACCGGGGAGCTGTTTTTT.

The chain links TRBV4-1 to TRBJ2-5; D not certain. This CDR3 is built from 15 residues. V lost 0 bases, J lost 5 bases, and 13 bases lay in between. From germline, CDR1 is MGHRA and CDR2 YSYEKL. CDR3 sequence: CASSQEARVMETQYF. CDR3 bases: TGCGCCAGCAGCCAAGAAGCTAGGGTGATGGAGACCCAGTACTTC.

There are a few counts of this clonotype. CDR3 in amino acids: CASIKFGAGKGPAYEQYF. CDR3 nucleotides: TGTGCCAGCATAAAATTTGGGGCAGGGAAGGGACCGGCCTACGAGCAGTACTTC. The rearrangement joins TRBV5-5 to TRBJ2-7; TRBD1 or TRBD2 may be the D gene (5 bases each). In germline, CDR1 is SGHKS, CDR2 YYEKEE (reference sequence). CDR3 length: 18 residues. Trimming stripped 6 bases from V and 2 bases from J, with 27 bases between.

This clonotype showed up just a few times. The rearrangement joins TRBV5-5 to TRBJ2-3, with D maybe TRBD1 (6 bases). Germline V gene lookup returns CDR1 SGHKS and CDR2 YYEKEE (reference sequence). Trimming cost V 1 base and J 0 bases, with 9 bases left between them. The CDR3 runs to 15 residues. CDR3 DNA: TGTGCCAGCAGCTTGCAGGACAGAAGCACAGATACGCAGTATTTT. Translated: CASSLQDRSTDTQYF.

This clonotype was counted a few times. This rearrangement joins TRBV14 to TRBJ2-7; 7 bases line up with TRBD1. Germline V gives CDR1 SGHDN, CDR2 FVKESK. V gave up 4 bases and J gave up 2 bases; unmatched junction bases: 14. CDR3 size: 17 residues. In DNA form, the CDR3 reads TGTGCCAGCAGCCGATATCCCCACAGGGGATACACCTACGAGCAGTACTTC. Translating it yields CASSRYPHRGYTYEQYF.

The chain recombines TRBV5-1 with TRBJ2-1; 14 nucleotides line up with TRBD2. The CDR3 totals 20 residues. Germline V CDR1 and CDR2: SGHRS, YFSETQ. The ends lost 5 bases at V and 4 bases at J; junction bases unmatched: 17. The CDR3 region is CASSRGLAGDHVARYNEQFF. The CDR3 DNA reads TGCGCCAGCAGTCGGGGACTAGCGGGGGATCACGTCGCTCGATACAATGAGCAGTTCTTC.

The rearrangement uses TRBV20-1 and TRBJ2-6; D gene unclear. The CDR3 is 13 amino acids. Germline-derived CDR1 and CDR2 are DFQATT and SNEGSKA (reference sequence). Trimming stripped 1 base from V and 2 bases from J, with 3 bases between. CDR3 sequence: CSARAPGANVLTF. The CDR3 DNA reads TGCAGTGCTAGAGCCCCTGGGGCCAACGTCCTGACTTTC.

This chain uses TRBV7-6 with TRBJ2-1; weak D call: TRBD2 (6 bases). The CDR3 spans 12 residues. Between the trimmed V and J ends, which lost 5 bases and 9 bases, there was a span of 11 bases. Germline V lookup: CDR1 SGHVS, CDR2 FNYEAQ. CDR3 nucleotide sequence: TGTGCCAGCAGCGCCCGGGACTTTGAGCAGTTCTTC. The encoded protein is CASSARDFEQFF.

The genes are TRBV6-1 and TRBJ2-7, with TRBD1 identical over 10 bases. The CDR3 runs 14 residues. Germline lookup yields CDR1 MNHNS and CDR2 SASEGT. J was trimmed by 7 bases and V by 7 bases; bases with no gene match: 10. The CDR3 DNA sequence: TGTGCCAGCACAACAGGGACAGGGGTAGGGGAGCAGTACTTC. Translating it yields CASTTGTGVGEQYF.

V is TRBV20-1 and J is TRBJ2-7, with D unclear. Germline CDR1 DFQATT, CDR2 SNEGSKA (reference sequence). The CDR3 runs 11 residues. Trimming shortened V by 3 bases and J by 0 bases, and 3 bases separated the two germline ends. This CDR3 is CSARFSYEQYF. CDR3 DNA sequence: TGCAGTGCTAGGTTCTCCTACGAGCAGTACTTC.

In DNA form, the CDR3 reads TGTGCCAGCAGCTTAGATTTCGGGGTCTACGAGCAGTACTTC. Encoded protein: CASSLDFGVYEQYF. The chain employs TRBV11-2 and TRBJ2-7, with D tentatively TRBD2 (5 bases). V lost 0 bases and J lost 3, with 9 bases in between. The germline V gene encodes CDR1 SGHAT and CDR2 FQNNGV. There are 14 residues in the CDR3.

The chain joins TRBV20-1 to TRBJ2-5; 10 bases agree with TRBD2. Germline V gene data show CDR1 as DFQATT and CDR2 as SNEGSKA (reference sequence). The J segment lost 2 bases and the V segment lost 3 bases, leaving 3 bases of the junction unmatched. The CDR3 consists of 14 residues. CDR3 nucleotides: TGCAGTGCTAGTGTAGCGGGGGGACAAGAGACCCAGTACTTC. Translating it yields CSASVAGGQETQYF.

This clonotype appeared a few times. CDR3 nucleotides: TGTGCCAGCAGCTTACCATCCAACGGGGCCGAGCAGTACTTC. Protein: CASSLPSNGAEQYF. The chain is built from TRBV13 and TRBJ2-7, with D perhaps assigned TRBD1 or TRBD2 (5 bases each). The CDR3 runs 14 residues. In germline, CDR1 is PRHDT, CDR2 FYEKMQ (reference sequence). V lost 2 bases and J 6 bases, leaving 14 bases between the germline ends.

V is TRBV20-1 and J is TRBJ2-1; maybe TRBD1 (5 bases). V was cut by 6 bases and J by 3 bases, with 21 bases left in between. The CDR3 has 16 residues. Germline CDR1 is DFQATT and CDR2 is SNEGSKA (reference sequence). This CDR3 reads CSAPRIKGHNYNEQFF. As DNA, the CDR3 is TGCAGTGCCCCCCGAATTAAGGGGCATAACTACAATGAGCAGTTCTTC.

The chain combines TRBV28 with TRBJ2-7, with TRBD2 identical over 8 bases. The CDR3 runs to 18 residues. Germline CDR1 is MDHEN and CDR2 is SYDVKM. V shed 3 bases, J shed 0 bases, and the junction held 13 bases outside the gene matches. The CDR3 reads CASSLVRSGAIYSYEQYF. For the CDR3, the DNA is TGTGCCAGCAGTTTGGTACGTAGCGGGGCTATCTACTCCTACGAGCAGTACTTC.

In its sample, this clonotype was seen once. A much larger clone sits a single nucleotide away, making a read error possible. The CDR3 region is CASSPQAGYLREQYF. In DNA, the CDR3 is TGTGCCAGCAGTCCCCAGGCGGGGTACCTACGCGAGCAGTACTTC. The rearrangement uses TRBV27 and TRBJ2-7; D is possibly TRBD2 (6 bases). The CDR3 totals 15 residues. The germline V gene encodes CDR1 MNHEY and CDR2 SMNVEV (reference sequence). Between the trimmed V and J ends, which lost 5 bases and 6 bases, there was a span of 20 bases.

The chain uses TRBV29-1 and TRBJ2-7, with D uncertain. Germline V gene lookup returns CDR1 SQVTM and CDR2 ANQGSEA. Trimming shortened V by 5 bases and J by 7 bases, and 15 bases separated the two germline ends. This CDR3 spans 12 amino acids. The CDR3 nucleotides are TGCAGCGTTTCTGTCCCGTCGACTGAGCAGTACTTC. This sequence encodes CSVSVPSTEQYF.

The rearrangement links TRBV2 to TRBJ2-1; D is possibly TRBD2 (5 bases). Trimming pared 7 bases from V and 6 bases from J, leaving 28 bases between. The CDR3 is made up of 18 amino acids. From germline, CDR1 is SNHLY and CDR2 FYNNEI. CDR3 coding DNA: TGTGCCAGCACTACTGACCACTTCGCCCGGGGTTTGAGCAATGAGCAGTTCTTC. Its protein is CASTTDHFARGLSNEQFF.

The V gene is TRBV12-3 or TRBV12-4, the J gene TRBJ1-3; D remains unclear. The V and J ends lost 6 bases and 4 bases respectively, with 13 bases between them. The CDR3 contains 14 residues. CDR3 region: CASRLDGGGNTIYF. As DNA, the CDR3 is TGTGCCAGCAGACTCGACGGAGGAGGAAACACCATATATTTT.

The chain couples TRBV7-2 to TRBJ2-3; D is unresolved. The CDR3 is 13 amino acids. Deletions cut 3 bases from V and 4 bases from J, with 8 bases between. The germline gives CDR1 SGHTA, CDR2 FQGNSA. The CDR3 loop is CASSFWNPDTQYF. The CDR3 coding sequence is TGTGCCAGCAGCTTTTGGAACCCAGATACGCAGTATTTT.